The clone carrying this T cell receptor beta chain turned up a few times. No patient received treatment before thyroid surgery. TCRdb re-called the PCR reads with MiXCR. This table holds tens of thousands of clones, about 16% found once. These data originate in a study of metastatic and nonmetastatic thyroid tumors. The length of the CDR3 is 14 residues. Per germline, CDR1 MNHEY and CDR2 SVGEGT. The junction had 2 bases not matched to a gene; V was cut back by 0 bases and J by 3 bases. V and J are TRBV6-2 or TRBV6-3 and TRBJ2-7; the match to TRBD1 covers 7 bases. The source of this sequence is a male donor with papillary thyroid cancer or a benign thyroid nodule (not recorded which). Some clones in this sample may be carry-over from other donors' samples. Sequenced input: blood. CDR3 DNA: TGTGCCAGCAGTTACTCCGACAGGGTCTACGAGCAGTACTTC. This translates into CASSYSDRVYEQYF.